This T cell receptor beta chain was captured in a study of CD8+CD57+ T cells in acquired aplastic anemia. Study overall: Sorted CD4+ and CD8+ cells gave a mean 3.2 ug DNA, range roughly 0.18 to 30 ug. Whole-study findings and limits: Roughly 28 was the count of CD8+ CDR3 sequences that patients shared with controls.

V shed 6 bases and J 9 bases; nucleotides not matched to a gene: 7. In germline, CDR1 is LNHNV, CDR2 YYDKDF (reference sequence). The CDR3 runs 14 residues. Flow cytometry had shown expanded CD8+CD57+ cells in the patients chosen for sequencing. Severe acquired aplastic anemia was present in every patient. Worth noting for this clonotype: The antigen remains undetermined.

Both TCR beta VDJ combination and CDR3 sequence profiling were carried out. Genomic DNA was the template for this profiling. Each CDR3 protein is one row after TCRdb ran MiXCR on the reads. Of about 98,000 distinct CDR3 sequences listed, roughly two thirds are singletons. The chain uses TRBV15 and TRBJ2-4; 11 bases are a match to TRBD1. Sequenced input: sorted CD4+, CD8+, or CD8+CD57+ T cells (not recorded which) from PBMCs. The TCR comes from a human donor with aplastic anemia. Here the CDR3 reads CATRQDRGPSIQYF. As DNA, the CDR3 is TGTGCCACCAGACAGGACAGGGGGCCTAGCATTCAGTACTTC.